The clone carrying this TCR beta chain is a singleton in its sample. Its antigen is currently unknown. V gave up 2 bases and J gave up 3 bases; unmatched junction bases: 7. This CDR3 has 15 residues. Per germline, CDR1 SGDLS and CDR2 YYNGEE. It was with 60 Vbeta and 13 Jbeta primers that the PCR ran. Repertoires were generated with immunoSEQ multiplex PCR, while TCRdb's copy carries only in-frame clones and drops some. The data hold 200,000 to 250,000 clones, with approximately 82% observed a single time. These data belong to a study of cytomegalovirus exposure and HLA in healthy donors. General study points: Productive rates of about 87% or about 30% were seen for most TCR beta V segments in an earlier analysis. In vitro checks showed that a few CMV-associated chains really do target CMV antigens.

The chain has TRBV9 and TRBJ2-7; TRBD2 matches at 8 bases. This receptor was taken from a male donor in good health and CMV-seronegative. The sequenced sample consisted of PBMCs. CDR3 in amino acids: CASSVYPGTSYEQYF. The DNA of the CDR3 is TGTGCCAGCAGCGTTTACCCCGGGACTAGCTACGAGCAGTACTTC.